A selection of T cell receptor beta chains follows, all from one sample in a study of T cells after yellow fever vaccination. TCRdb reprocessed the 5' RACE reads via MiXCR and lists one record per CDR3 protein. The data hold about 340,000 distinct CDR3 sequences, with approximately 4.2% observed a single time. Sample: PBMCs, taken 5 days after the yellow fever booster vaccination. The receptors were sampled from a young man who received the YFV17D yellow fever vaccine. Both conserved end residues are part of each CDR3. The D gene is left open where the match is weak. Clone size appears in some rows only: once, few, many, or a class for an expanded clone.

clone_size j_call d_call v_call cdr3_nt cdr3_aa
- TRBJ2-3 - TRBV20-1 TGCAGTGCGGGGGGGCTCTACACAGATACGCAGTATTTT CSAGGLYTDTQYF
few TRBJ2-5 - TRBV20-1 TGCAGTGCTAGAGATCGGTTGGAGACCCAGTACTTC CSARDRLETQYF
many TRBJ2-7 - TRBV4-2 TGTGCCAGCAGCCAAGAATACGCACCCTCTCTTTCCTACGAGCAGTACTTC CASSQEYAPSLSYEQYF
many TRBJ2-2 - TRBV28 TGTGCCAGCAGTGTCGCGGTGAACACCGGGGAGCTGTTTTTT CASSVAVNTGELFF
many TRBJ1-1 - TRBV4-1 TGCGCCAGCAGCCAAGATCTGATTCAGGGCGAGACTGAAGCTTTCTTT CASSQDLIQGETEAFF
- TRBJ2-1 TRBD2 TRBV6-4 TGTGCCAGCAGTGTTACTAGCGGGGTAACCTACAATGAGCAGTTCTTC CASSVTSGVTYNEQFF
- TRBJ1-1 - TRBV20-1 TGCAGTACAGCCGGGGGGAACACTGAAGCTTTCTTT CSTAGGNTEAFF
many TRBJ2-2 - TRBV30 TGTGCCTGGAGTGCCGGGACCTGGTCCGGGGAGCTGTTTTTT CAWSAGTWSGELFF
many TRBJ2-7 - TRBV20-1 TGCAGTGCCCCGCCCCCGGACAGAGACTACGAGCAGTACTTC CSAPPPDRDYEQYF
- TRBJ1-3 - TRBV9 TGTGCCAGCAGCTCCCGGACCTACGGCTCTGGAAACACCATATATTTT CASSSRTYGSGNTIYF
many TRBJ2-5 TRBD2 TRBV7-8 TGTGCCAGCAGCCCTGGGACTAGCCAAGAGACCCAGTACTTC CASSPGTSQETQYF
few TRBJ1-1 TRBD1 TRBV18 TGTGCCAGCTCACGAGGGACAGCAAACACTGAAGCTTTCTTT CASSRGTANTEAFF
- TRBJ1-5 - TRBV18 TGTGCCAGCTCACAGGGGACTGGGGGCTTGAATCAGCCCCAGCATTTT CASSQGTGGLNQPQHF
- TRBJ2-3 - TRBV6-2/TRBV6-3 TGTGCCAGCAGTTCCATCGGGAACACAGATACGCAGTATTTT CASSSIGNTDTQYF
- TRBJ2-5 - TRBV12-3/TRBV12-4 TGTGCCAGCAGTACCCCTGGGGTAACGGGGTCCCAGTACTTC CASSTPGVTGSQYF
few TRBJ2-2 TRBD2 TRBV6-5 TGTGCCAGCAGCTTTCAGCGGGGGGGCGGCACCGGGGAGCTGTTTTTT CASSFQRGGGTGELFF
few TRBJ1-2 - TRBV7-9 TGTGCCAGCAGCTCCTACCGCCCCACCGTCTATGGCTACACCTTC CASSSYRPTVYGYTF
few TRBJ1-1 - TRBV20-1 TGCAGTGCTAGAGAGAACAGTGGGGGCACTGAAGCTTTCTTT CSARENSGGTEAFF
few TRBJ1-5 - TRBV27 TGTGCCAGCAGTACTGGGGGCGGGGAACAGCCCCAGCATTTT CASSTGGGEQPQHF
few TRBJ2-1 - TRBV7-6 TGTGCCAGCAGCTTAGTAGACGCTTTATACAATGAGCAGTTCTTC CASSLVDALYNEQFF
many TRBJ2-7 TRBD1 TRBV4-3 TGCGCCAGCAGCCAAGAAGCCGTGACCGGGACAGGGAGCGAGCAGTACTTC CASSQEAVTGTGSEQYF
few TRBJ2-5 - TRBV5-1 TGCGCCAGCAGCTTGGCAGACGGAGAGACCCAGTACTTC CASSLADGETQYF
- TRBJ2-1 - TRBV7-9 TGTGCCACAGGAATACCTGAGCAGTTCTTC CATGIPEQFF
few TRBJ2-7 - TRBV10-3 TGTGCCATACGGGACAACCAGGACTACGAGCAGTACTTC CAIRDNQDYEQYF
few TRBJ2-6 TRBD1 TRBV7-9 TGTGCCAGCAGCTTAAGGGGGCAGATTTCTGGGGCCAACGTCCTGACTTTC CASSLRGQISGANVLTF
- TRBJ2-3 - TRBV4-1 TGCGCCAGCAGCTGGACGGGGACTTTGCACACAGATACGCAGTATTTT CASSWTGTLHTDTQYF
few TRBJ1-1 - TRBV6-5 TGTGCCAGCCGCGAATTGGGGGGGGCGAACACTGAAGCTTTCTTT CASRELGGANTEAFF
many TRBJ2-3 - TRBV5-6 TGTGCCAGCAGCTCAGGGGGGAGGCCGGATACGCAGTATTTT CASSSGGRPDTQYF
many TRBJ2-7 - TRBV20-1 TGCAGTGCCGGAGGCCAGAACTACGAGCAGTACTTC CSAGGQNYEQYF
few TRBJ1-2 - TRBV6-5 TGTGCCAGCAGTTACTCGACAGCCAACTATGGCTACACCTTC CASSYSTANYGYTF
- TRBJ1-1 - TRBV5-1 TGCGCCAGCTGCCACGACGGGAACACTGAAGCTTTCTTT CASCHDGNTEAFF
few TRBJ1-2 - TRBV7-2 TGTGCCAGCAGCCTAGGGGCAACCCGCTTCGATGGCTACACCTTC CASSLGATRFDGYTF
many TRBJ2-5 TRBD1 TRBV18 TGTGCCAGCTCAGGGACAGCGTTTACGGAGACCCAGTACTTC CASSGTAFTETQYF
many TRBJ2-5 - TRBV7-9 TGTGCCAGCAGCCGTTTTGGACAGAAAGAGACCCAGTACTTC CASSRFGQKETQYF
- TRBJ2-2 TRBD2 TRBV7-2 TGTGCCAGCAGCTATAGCGGGGGGGAGTACACCGGGGAGCTGTTTTTT CASSYSGGEYTGELFF
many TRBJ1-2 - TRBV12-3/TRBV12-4 TGTGCCAGCAGTTGGGGGGATGGCTATGGCTACACCTTC CASSWGDGYGYTF
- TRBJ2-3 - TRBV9 TGTGCCAGCAGCGTATTGGCGACCACAGATACGCAGTATTTT CASSVLATTDTQYF